This TCR beta chain was captured by sequencing in a study of cytomegalovirus exposure and HLA in healthy donors. The PCR employed 60 Vbeta primers together with 13 Jbeta primers. TCRdb keeps only in-frame clones here, not all; method: immunoSEQ multiplex PCR. Of approximately 190,000 clones in the sample, around four fifths are singletons; the top ten hold approximately 1.7%. At sampling all donors were nominally healthy, likely with unrecorded immune exposures. The germline V gene has CDR1 SGHDN and CDR2 FVKESK. V was cut by 1 base and J by 4 bases, with 11 bases left in between. The CDR3 runs 14 residues.

The specimen sequenced was PBMCs. This receptor was identified in a man aged 35 to 55 in good health and CMV-seropositive. The genes are TRBV14 and TRBJ2-7; D is perhaps TRBD1 (7 bases). The CDR3 DNA follows: TGTGCCAGCAGCCAAGGAGCAGGGGGGTACGAGCAGTACTTC. Translating gives CASSQGAGGYEQYF.